This T cell receptor (beta chain) was identified in a study of control samples from healthy donors and cancer patients. Assay: immunoSEQ multiplex PCR; the TCRdb copy retains only in-frame clones and omits some. The sample yields over 150,000 clones, 90% to 95% seen once. Germline CDR1 reads SGHNT; CDR2 reads YYREEE (reference sequence). Trimming at V came to 4 bases and at J to 6 bases, leaving 8 bases not matched to a gene. The CDR3 consists of 16 residues. Sequenced input: PBMCs. J is TRBJ2-2 and V is TRBV5-4; 11 positions agree with TRBD2. The sequence was obtained from a man aged 55 to 70 with colorectal cancer. This CDR3 is CASSATSGGLPGELFF. The CDR3 bases are TGTGCCAGCAGCGCCACTAGCGGGGGTCTCCCCGGGGAGCTGTTTTTT. Full variable domain (rest looked up from reference TRBV5-4 and TRBJ2-2): ETGVTQSPTHLIKTRGQQVTLRCSSQSGHNTVSWYQQALGQGPQFIFQYYREEENGRGNFPPRFSGLQFPNYSSELNVNALELDDSALYLCASSATSGGLPGELFFGEGSRLTVL.